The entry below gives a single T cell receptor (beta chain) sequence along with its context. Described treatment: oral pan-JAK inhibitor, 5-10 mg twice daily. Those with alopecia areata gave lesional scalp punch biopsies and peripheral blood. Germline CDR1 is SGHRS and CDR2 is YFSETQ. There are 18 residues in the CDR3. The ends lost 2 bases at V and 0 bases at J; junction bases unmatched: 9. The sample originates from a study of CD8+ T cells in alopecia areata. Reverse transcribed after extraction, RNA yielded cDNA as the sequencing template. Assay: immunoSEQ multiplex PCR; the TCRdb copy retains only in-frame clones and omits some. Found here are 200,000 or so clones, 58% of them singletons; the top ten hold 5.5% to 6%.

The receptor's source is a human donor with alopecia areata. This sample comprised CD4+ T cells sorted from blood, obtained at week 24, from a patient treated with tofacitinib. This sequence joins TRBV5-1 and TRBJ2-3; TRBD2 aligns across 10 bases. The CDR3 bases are TGCGCCAGCAGCTTAGTAGGGCTAGCGGGGGCTAGCACAGATACGCAGTATTTT. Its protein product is CASSLVGLAGASTDTQYF.